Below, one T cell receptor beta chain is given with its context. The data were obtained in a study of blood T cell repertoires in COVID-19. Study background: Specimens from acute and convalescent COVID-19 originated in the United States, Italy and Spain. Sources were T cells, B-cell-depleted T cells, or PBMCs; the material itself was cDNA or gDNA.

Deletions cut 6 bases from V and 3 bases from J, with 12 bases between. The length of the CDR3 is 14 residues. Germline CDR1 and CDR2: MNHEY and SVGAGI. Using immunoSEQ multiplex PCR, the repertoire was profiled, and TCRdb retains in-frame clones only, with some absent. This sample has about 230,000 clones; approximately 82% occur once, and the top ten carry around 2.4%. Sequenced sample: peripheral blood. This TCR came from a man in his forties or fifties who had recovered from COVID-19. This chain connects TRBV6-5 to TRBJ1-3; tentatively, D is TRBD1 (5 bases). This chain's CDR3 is CASRPLGGGNTIYF. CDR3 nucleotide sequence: TGTGCCAGCAGGCCCCTGGGGGGTGGAAACACCATATATTTT.